Following are 17 T cell receptor beta chains from one sample sequenced in a study of T cell changes during pregnancy in multiple sclerosis. Profiling relied on immunoSEQ multiplex PCR, and the TCRdb table lists in-frame clones only, not all of them. This table has tens of thousands of clones, 88% appearing once. Sequencing was performed on CD4+ T cells from peripheral blood mononuclear cells, taken before pregnancy. The receptors were gathered from a female donor with multiple sclerosis, enrolled in a pregnancy study.

The chain is built from TRBV5-1 and TRBJ1-1; D perhaps matches TRBD1 (5 bases). CDR3 length equals 15 residues. CDR1 and CDR2 from the germline V gene are SGHRS and YFSETQ. The V gene lost 1 base and the J gene lost 6 bases, with 16 bases spanning the gap. The CDR3, as DNA: TGCGCCAGCAGCTTGACAGGCCCCCGGGTATCTGAAGCTTTCTTT. It codes for CASSLTGPRVSEAFF.

The chain uses TRBV29-1 and TRBJ2-1; 11 bases line up with TRBD2. The germline V gene has CDR1 SQVTM and CDR2 ANQGSEA. Unmatched junction bases numbered 14, after V lost 7 bases and J lost 9 bases. The CDR3 runs 15 residues. The CDR3 region has the DNA TGCAGCGCCCACGCCGGGACTAGCGGAGCCGGTGAGCAGTTCTTC. Its translation is CSAHAGTSGAGEQFF.

The chain links TRBV5-8 to TRBJ2-3; 11 bases fit TRBD1. The junction had 9 bases not matched to a gene; V was cut back by 6 bases and J by 6 bases. The CDR3 loop spans 15 amino acids. Germline V gene data show CDR1 as SGHTS and CDR2 as YDEGEE. The CDR3 DNA follows: TGTGCCAGCACCCACGGACAGGGGGCGGGGGATACGCAGTATTTT. Amino acids: CASTHGQGAGDTQYF.

V and J are TRBV18 and TRBJ1-1, with 8 bases that match TRBD1. The CDR3 extends over 15 amino acids. V lost 2 bases and J lost 5; bases outside the gene matches: 7. Looked up from germline, CDR1 is KGHSH and CDR2 is LQKENI. In DNA form, the CDR3 reads TGTGCCAGCTCACCAAGGACAGGGAGAGGGACTGAAGCTTTCTTT. It codes for CASSPRTGRGTEAFF.

This CDR3 reads CASSPYRQGKMVGKLFF. Written as DNA, the CDR3 is TGTGCCAGCAGCCCCTATCGACAGGGAAAGATGGTAGGAAAACTGTTTTTT. The genes are TRBV5-6 and TRBJ1-4; 7 bases agree with TRBD1. V lost 4 bases, J lost 10 bases, and 19 bases stayed unmatched. Germline CDR1 SGHDT, CDR2 YYEEEE. The CDR3 is 17 residues long.

V is TRBV28 and J is TRBJ2-7; TRBD1 agrees at 10 bases. The CDR3 is 17 residues long. The germline V gene encodes CDR1 MDHEN and CDR2 SYDVKM. The V and J ends lost 8 bases and 0 bases, in that order; junction bases with no gene match: 13. The CDR3 coding sequence is TGTGCCAGCCATTCCACACCCGGGACAGGGGACTCCTACGAGCAGTACTTC. It translates to CASHSTPGTGDSYEQYF.

The V call is TRBV28, the J call TRBJ1-4; TRBD1 might be the D (6 bases). The germline V gene has CDR1 MDHEN and CDR2 SYDVKM. V lost 2 bases and J lost 8, with 12 bases in between. The CDR3 extends over 14 amino acids. The CDR3 nucleotides are TGTGCCAGCAGTTTAACACAGGGTTGGGAAAAACTGTTTTTT. Translated: CASSLTQGWEKLFF.

This clone was seen just once. As DNA, the CDR3 is TGTGCCAGCAGTTTTTCCGGGAGAGTAAACAATGAGCAGTTCTTC. Translating gives CASSFSGRVNNEQFF. The rearrangement uses TRBV28 and TRBJ2-1; D is perhaps TRBD2 (6 bases). Per the germline V gene, CDR1 is MDHEN and CDR2 is SYDVKM. The CDR3 length is 15 residues. V lost 3 bases and J 5 bases, leaving 14 bases between the germline ends.

This clone has only a few counts. The V call is TRBV7-2, the J call TRBJ1-1; TRBD1 might be the D (5 bases). The CDR3 loop spans 12 amino acids. V dropped 11 bases and J dropped 5 bases, with 15 bases sitting between them. Looked up from germline, CDR1 is SGHTA and CDR2 is FQGNSA. CDR3 protein: CAGGGAETEAFF. CDR3 nucleotides: TGTGCCGGGGGGGGAGCGGAGACTGAAGCTTTCTTT.

V is TRBV6-1 and J is TRBJ1-4; TRBD1 agrees at 10 bases. V dropped 4 bases and J dropped 6; count of bases not matched to a gene: 2. Germline values: CDR1 MNHNS, CDR2 SASEGT. This CDR3 spans 14 amino acids. The CDR3 loop is CASSGQGAYEKLFF. CDR3 DNA sequence: TGTGCCAGCAGTGGACAGGGGGCTTATGAAAAACTGTTTTTT.

This clone came up a few times. The V gene is TRBV5-1, the J gene TRBJ1-4; 9 bases are a match to TRBD1. The length of the CDR3 is 15 residues. Germline CDR1 reads SGHRS; CDR2 reads YFSETQ. Trimming removed 4 bases from V and 7 bases from J; junction bases left unmatched: 8. As DNA, the CDR3 is TGCGCCAGCAGCCCAAACAGGGGGCGCGGTGAAAAACTGTTTTTT. Amino acid sequence: CASSPNRGRGEKLFF. The whole variable domain, remainder taken from reference TRBV5-1 and TRBJ1-4, is KAGVTQTPRYLIKTRGQQVTLSCSPISGHRSVSWYQQTPGQGLQFLFEYFSETQRNKGNFPGRFSGRQFSNSRSEMNVSTLELGDSALYLCASSPNRGRGEKLFFGSGTQLSVL.

This chain joins TRBV7-9 and TRBJ2-3, with 10 bases that match TRBD2. The CDR3 loop spans 17 amino acids. J was trimmed by 5 bases and V by 5 bases; bases with no gene match: 13. The germline V gene has CDR1 SEHNR and CDR2 FQNEAQ (reference sequence). The CDR3 loop reads CASSPLISGRLLDTQYF. As DNA, the CDR3 is TGTGCCAGCAGCCCCCTAATTAGCGGGAGGCTCTTAGATACGCAGTATTTT.

This CDR3 reads CASSPDITQSYEQYF. The CDR3 coding sequence is TGCGCCAGCAGCCCGGACATAACCCAATCCTACGAGCAGTACTTC. The rearrangement uses TRBV5-1 and TRBJ2-7; D possibly corresponds to TRBD1 (5 bases). The V end was cut by 4 bases, the J end by 1 base, with 15 bases between. Per the germline V gene, CDR1 is SGHRS and CDR2 is YFSETQ. The CDR3 contains 15 residues.

The V and J genes are TRBV28 and TRBJ2-7, with 9 bases fitting TRBD1. Per germline, CDR1 MDHEN and CDR2 SYDVKM. The CDR3 is 17 residues long. Trimming cost V 4 bases and J 4 bases; bases outside gene matches: 14. CDR3 sequence: CASSSYSPGQGWYEQYF. In DNA, the CDR3 is TGTGCCAGCAGTTCCTATTCACCGGGACAGGGATGGTACGAGCAGTACTTC.

This chain joins TRBV6-5 and TRBJ2-3, with 7 positions matching TRBD1. CDR1 and CDR2 from the germline V gene are MNHEY and SVGAGI. With 2 bases clipped from V and 0 bases from J, the junction kept 2 bases outside the gene matches. This CDR3 has 15 amino acids. The chain's CDR3 is CASSYGTDSTDTQYF. The CDR3 nucleotides are TGTGCCAGCAGTTACGGGACAGACAGCACAGATACGCAGTATTTT.

The chain links TRBV28 to TRBJ2-3, with 11 bases fitting TRBD2. Germline lookup yields CDR1 MDHEN and CDR2 SYDVKM. With 4 bases clipped from V and 5 bases from J, the junction kept 11 bases outside the gene matches. This CDR3 is built from 17 residues. Here the CDR3 DNA reads TGTGCCAGCAGTTCCATTACTAGCGGGAGTGGGTTAGATACGCAGTATTTT. It specifies CASSSITSGSGLDTQYF.

The rearrangement joins TRBV18 to TRBJ1-1; TRBD1 agrees at 10 bases. Germline lookup yields CDR1 KGHSH and CDR2 LQKENI. V was pared by 5 bases and J by 6 bases, with 9 bases of the junction left unmatched. The CDR3 totals 15 residues. The CDR3 DNA reads TGTGCCAGCTCAGCTGTAGGACAGGGGGGCGCTGAAGCTTTCTTT. Encoded protein: CASSAVGQGGAEAFF.